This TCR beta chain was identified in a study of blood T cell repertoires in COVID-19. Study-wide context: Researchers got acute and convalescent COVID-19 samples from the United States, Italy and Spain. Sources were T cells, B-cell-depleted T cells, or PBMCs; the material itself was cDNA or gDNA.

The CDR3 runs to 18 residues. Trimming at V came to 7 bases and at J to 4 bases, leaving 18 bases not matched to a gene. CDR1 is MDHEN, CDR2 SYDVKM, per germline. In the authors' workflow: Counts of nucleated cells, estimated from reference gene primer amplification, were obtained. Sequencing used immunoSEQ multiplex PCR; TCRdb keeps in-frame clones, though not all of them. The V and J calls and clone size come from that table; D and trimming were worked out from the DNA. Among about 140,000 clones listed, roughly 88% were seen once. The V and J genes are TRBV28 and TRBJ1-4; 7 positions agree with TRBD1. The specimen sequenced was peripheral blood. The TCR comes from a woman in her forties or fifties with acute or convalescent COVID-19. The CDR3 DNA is TGTGCCAGCACTCCCACGGGACAGTCGAGGCCAAATAATGAAAAACTGTTTTTT. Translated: CASTPTGQSRPNNEKLFF.